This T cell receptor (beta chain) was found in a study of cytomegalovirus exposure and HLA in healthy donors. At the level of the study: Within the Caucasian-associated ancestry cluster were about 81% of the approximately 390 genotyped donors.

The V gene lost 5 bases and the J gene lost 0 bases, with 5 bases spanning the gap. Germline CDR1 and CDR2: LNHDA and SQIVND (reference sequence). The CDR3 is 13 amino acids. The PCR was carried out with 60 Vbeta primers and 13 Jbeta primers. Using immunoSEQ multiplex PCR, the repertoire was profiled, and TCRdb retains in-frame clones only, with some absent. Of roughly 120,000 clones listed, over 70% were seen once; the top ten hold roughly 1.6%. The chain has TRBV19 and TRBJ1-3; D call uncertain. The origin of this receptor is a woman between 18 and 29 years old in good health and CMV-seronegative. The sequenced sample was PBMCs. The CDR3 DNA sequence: TGTGCCAGTAGTGACTCCTCTGGAAACACCATATATTTT. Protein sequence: CASSDSSGNTIYF.